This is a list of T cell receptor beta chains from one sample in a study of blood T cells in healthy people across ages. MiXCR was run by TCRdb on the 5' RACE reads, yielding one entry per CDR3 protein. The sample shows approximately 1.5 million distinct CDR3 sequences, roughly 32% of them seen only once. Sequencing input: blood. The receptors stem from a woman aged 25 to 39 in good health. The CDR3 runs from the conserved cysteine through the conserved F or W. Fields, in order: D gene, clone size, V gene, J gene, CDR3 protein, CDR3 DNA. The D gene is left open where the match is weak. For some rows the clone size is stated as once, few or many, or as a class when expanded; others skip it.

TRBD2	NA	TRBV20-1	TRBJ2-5	CSARIGLAGLQETQYF	TGCAGTGCTAGAATTGGACTAGCGGGGCTCCAAGAGACCCAGTACTTC
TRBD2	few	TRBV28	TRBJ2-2	CASSAPSKAGGLRGELFF	TGTGCCAGCAGTGCCCCTTCAAAGGCGGGAGGGCTACGCGGGGAGCTGTTTTTT
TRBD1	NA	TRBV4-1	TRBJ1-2	CASSLERDRGPGYTF	TGTGCCAGCAGCTTAGAAAGGGACAGGGGGCCTGGCTACACCTTC
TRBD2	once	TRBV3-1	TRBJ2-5	CASSPGLAEGNIQETQYF	TGTGCCAGCAGCCCAGGACTAGCGGAGGGCAACATCCAAGAGACCCAGTACTTC
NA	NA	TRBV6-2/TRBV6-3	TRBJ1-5	CASSYSYNQPQHF	TGTGCCAGCAGTTACTCGTACAATCAGCCCCAGCATTTT
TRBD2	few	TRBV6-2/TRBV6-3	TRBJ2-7	CTSVGDYSYEQYF	TGTACCAGCGTGGGGGACTACTCCTACGAGCAGTACTTC
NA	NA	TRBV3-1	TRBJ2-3	CASGQDGFGGPDTQYF	TGTGCCAGCGGCCAAGACGGATTCGGGGGGCCAGATACGCAGTATTTT
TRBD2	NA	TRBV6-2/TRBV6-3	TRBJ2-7	CASGSSGVFYEQYF	TGTGCCAGCGGTTCAAGCGGGGTGTTCTACGAGCAGTACTTC
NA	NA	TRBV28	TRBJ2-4	CASSDRGRKNIQCF	TGTGCCAGCAGTGACCGGGGGAGAAAAAACATTCAGTGCTTC
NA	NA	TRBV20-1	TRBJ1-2	CSASLWDSHRGYGYTF	TGCAGTGCTAGCCTATGGGACTCCCACCGGGGCTATGGCTACACCTTC
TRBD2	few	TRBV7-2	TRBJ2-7	CVSSLAGPYPTYEQYF	TGTGTCAGCAGCTTAGCGGGACCCTATCCGACTTACGAGCAGTACTTC
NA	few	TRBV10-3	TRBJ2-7	CAISAGAGTYEQYF	TGTGCCATCAGTGCAGGCGCGGGTACCTACGAGCAGTACTTC
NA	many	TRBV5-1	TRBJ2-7	CASSLEGSPYEQYF	TGTGCCAGCAGCTTGGAGGGCAGCCCCTACGAGCAGTACTTC
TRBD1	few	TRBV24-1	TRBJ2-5	CATSDSTLRTGNVETQYF	TGTGCCACCAGTGATTCCACACTTCGGACAGGGAATGTCGAGACCCAGTACTTC
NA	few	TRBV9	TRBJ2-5	CASSSSGGWETQYF	TGTGCCAGCAGCTCCTCGGGGGGCTGGGAGACCCAGTACTTC
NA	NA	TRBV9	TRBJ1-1	CASSVDGGEAFF	TGTGCCAGCAGCGTAGACGGGGGAGAAGCTTTCTTT
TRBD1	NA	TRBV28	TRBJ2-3	CASSPWTGMAADTQYF	TGTGCCAGCAGTCCTTGGACAGGGATGGCGGCAGATACGCAGTATTTT
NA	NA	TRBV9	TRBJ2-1	CASSVDLTGHVEQFF	TGTGCCAGCAGCGTAGACTTGACAGGACACGTCGAGCAGTTCTTC
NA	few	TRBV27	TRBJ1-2	CASRATRQYLNYGYTF	TGTGCCAGCAGGGCTACCCGACAGTATCTAAACTATGGCTACACCTTC
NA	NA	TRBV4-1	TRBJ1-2	CASSQSTYRADYGYTF	TGCGCCAGCAGCCAAAGCACTTACAGGGCCGACTATGGCTACACCTTC
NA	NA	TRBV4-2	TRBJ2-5	CASSQEVATQETQYF	TGTGCCAGCAGCCAAGAGGTAGCCACTCAAGAGACCCAGTACTTC
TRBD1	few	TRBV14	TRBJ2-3	CASSLPDSPGQGATSTDTQYF	TGTGCCAGCAGCCTTCCCGATTCACCGGGACAGGGGGCCACTAGCACTGATACGCAGTATTTT
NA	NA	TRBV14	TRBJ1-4	CASSQDPYRELSHEKLFF	TGTGCCAGCAGCCAAGACCCATACAGGGAACTGTCTCATGAAAAACTGTTTTTT
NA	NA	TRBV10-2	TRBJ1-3	CASSDILFSGNTIYF	TGCGCCAGCAGTGACATTCTCTTCTCTGGAAACACCATATATTTT
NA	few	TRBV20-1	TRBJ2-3	CSATTGTGTDTQYF	TGCAGTGCTACTACCGGGACTGGCACAGATACGCAGTATTTT
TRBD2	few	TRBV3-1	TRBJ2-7	CASSRSGGRAGEQYF	TGTGCCAGCAGCCGCTCAGGCGGGAGGGCCGGAGAGCAGTACTTC
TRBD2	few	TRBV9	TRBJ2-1	CASSVEGRGEGGTNEQFF	TGTGCCAGCAGCGTAGAAGGTAGGGGCGAGGGAGGGACCAATGAGCAGTTCTTC
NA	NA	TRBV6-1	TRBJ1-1	CASSVRENTEAFF	TGTGCCAGCAGTGTGAGGGAGAACACTGAAGCTTTCTTT
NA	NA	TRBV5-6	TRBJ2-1	CASSFYGGTYDEQFF	TGTGCCAGCAGCTTCTACGGCGGGACCTACGATGAGCAGTTCTTC
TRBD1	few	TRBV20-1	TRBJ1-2	CSASGDSSNYGYTF	TGCAGTGCTAGTGGGGACAGTTCTAACTATGGCTACACCTTC
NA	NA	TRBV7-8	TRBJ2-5	CASTPRLGETQYF	TGTGCCAGCACCCCCCGGTTAGGAGAGACCCAGTACTTC
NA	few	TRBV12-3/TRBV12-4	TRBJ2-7	CASSWGSYYEQYF	TGTGCCAGCAGTTGGGGGAGTTACTACGAGCAGTACTTC
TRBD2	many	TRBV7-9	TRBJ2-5	CASTLAGESRETQYF	TGTGCCAGCACCTTAGCGGGAGAGTCCCGGGAGACCCAGTACTTC
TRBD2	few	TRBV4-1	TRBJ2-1	CASRPRLGGVLEQFF	TGCGCCAGCCGTCCTAGGTTGGGGGGGGTCCTAGAGCAGTTCTTC
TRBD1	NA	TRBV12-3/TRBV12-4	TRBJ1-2	CASRMTGQDYGYTF	TGTGCCAGCAGGATGACAGGGCAAGACTATGGCTACACCTTC
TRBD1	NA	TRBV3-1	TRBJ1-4	CASSPESGGFNEKLFF	TGTGCCAGCAGCCCGGAGTCAGGGGGCTTTAATGAAAAACTGTTTTTT
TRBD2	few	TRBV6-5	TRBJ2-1	CASSYLSGGANEQFF	TGTGCCAGCAGTTACCTTAGCGGGGGGGCGAATGAGCAGTTCTTC
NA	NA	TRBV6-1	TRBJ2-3	CASSPRSRQGTDTQYF	TGTGCCAGCAGTCCCCGCTCGCGGCAGGGCACAGATACGCAGTATTTT
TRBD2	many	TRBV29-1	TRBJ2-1	CSGRESGYNEQFF	TGCAGCGGGCGGGAGTCGGGGTACAATGAGCAGTTCTTC
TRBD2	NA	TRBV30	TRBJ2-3	CAWSVPGGRDTDTQYF	TGTGCCTGGAGTGTACCGGGGGGGCGTGACACAGATACGCAGTATTTT